A selection of T cell receptor beta chains follows, all from one sample in a study of cytomegalovirus exposure and HLA in healthy donors. This table comes from immunoSEQ multiplex PCR, and its TCRdb copy is limited to in-frame clones, with some not included. The sample lists 100,000 to 150,000 clones; less than 80% were seen once. Input material: PBMCs. The receptors were gathered from a woman in her 50s in good health and CMV-seronegative. The CDR3 runs from the conserved cysteine through the conserved F or W. D genes are given only for firm matches. The listing skips clone size in some rows; elsewhere it reads once, few, many or a size class.

d_call j_call v_call clone_size cdr3_nt cdr3_aa
TRBD1 TRBJ1-1 TRBV10-3 - TGTGCCATCAGTGTGGAGGGGGCGACTGAAGCTTTCTTT CAISVEGATEAFF
TRBD2 TRBJ2-7 TRBV2 few TGTGCCAGCGGGAGGGTTTCCTACGAGCAGTACTTC CASGRVSYEQYF
TRBD2 TRBJ2-1 TRBV28 - TGTGCCAGCAGTTCAAGGATAGCGGGAGGGCAATCCTACAATGAGCAGTTCTTC CASSSRIAGGQSYNEQFF
- TRBJ1-1 TRBV7-9 - TGTTCCAGCAGCTTACAGGACAGCGCTACTGAAGCTTTCTTT CSSSLQDSATEAFF
- TRBJ2-3 TRBV6-1 few TGTGCCAGCAGTGAAAGGGTGGGAGTGTCCGATACGCAGTATTTT CASSERVGVSDTQYF
TRBD1 TRBJ2-7 TRBV2 - TGTGCCACCGCCGGGACAGGCATCTCCTACGAGCAGTACTTC CATAGTGISYEQYF
- TRBJ1-3 TRBV6-5 - TGTGCCAGCAGTTCCAACGGAGTCTCTGGAAACACCATATATTTT CASSSNGVSGNTIYF
- TRBJ1-3 TRBV5-1 - TGCGCCAGCAGCTTGGCCACAGGGTATAGAAACACCATATATTTT CASSLATGYRNTIYF
- TRBJ1-1 TRBV4-1 few TGCGCCAGCAGCCAAGTCTTCAGGAAGCAGGACACTGAAGCTTTCTTT CASSQVFRKQDTEAFF
- TRBJ2-5 TRBV19 - TGTGCCAGTAGTACGGACATAGCGGAGGGGGAGACCCAGTACTTC CASSTDIAEGETQYF
- TRBJ1-2 TRBV28 - TGTGCCAGCAATTTCAGATTGAGAGCGGGAAACTATGGCTACACCTTC CASNFRLRAGNYGYTF
TRBD2 TRBJ2-7 TRBV13 - TGTGCCAGCAGCGGGGGACTAGTGGCGGACGAGCAGTACTTC CASSGGLVADEQYF
- TRBJ1-2 TRBV19 - TGTGCCAGTGGGGTGCAGGGAGGGAACTATGGCTACACCTTC CASGVQGGNYGYTF
TRBD2 TRBJ2-1 TRBV30 - TGTGCCTGGAGTTTCCTAGCGGGAGGCGATGAGCAGTTCTTC CAWSFLAGGDEQFF
TRBD1 TRBJ1-3 TRBV5-6 - TGTGCCAGCAGCCTGACAGGGCCCTCTGGAAACACCATATATTTT CASSLTGPSGNTIYF
TRBD1 TRBJ1-2 TRBV2 - TGTGCCAGCAGCCCCGGGACAGGGGAGGGGTCAGGCTACACCTTC CASSPGTGEGSGYTF
- TRBJ2-7 TRBV29-1 - TGCAGCGTTGGCCCCCCGGACATCATCCAGACCTACGAGCAGTACTTC CSVGPPDIIQTYEQYF
TRBD2 TRBJ2-1 TRBV7-9 - TGTTCCAGCAGCTTATCACTAGCGCGGGATAGGAATGAGCAGTTCTTC CSSSLSLARDRNEQFF
TRBD1 TRBJ1-2 TRBV30 - TGTGCCTGGAGTGTACAGGGGTCGAATGGCTACACCTTC CAWSVQGSNGYTF
- TRBJ2-3 TRBV30 - TGTGCCTGGAGTGGTACTGATACGCAGTATTTT CAWSGTDTQYF
TRBD2 TRBJ2-7 TRBV5-6 - TGTGCCAGCAGCTTCGTCGGGACTAGCGGGATATACGAGCAGTACTTC CASSFVGTSGIYEQYF
- TRBJ2-5 TRBV28 - TGTGCCAGCAGTCTAACAGGGTCGGAGACCCAGTACTTC CASSLTGSETQYF
TRBD2 TRBJ2-1 TRBV6-1 - TGTGCCAGCAATCGAATGGGGACTAGTTCCAATGAGCAGTTCTTC CASNRMGTSSNEQFF
TRBD1 TRBJ2-3 TRBV19 - TGTGCCAGTACGGGACAGGACGGCACAGATACGCAGTATTTT CASTGQDGTDTQYF
- TRBJ1-1 TRBV4-1 few TGCGCCAGCAGCCTGAGGGCCTTGAACACTGAAGCTTTCTTT CASSLRALNTEAFF
- TRBJ2-1 TRBV15 - TGTGCCACCAGCAGAGTAAACAATGAGCAGTTCTTC CATSRVNNEQFF
TRBD2 TRBJ2-1 TRBV5-1 few TGCGCCAGCAGAACTAGCGGGGAGTCCTACAATGAGCAGTTCTTC CASRTSGESYNEQFF
TRBD2 TRBJ2-2 TRBV11-1 few TGTGCCAGCAGCTTAGGGACTAGCGGGACTACCGGGGAGCTGTTTTTT CASSLGTSGTTGELFF
TRBD2 TRBJ2-3 TRBV7-3 - TGTGCCAGCAGTTATAGCGGGAGGGCCACCGATACGCAGTATTTT CASSYSGRATDTQYF
TRBD1 TRBJ2-7 TRBV6-5 once TGTGCCAGCAGTTACTCACCACCGGGACAGATCTACGAGCAGTACTTC CASSYSPPGQIYEQYF
- TRBJ2-1 TRBV2 - TGTGCCAGCAGGGACGGGAATGGATACAATGAGCAGTTCTTC CASRDGNGYNEQFF
- TRBJ2-3 TRBV9 - TGTGCCAGCAGCGTAGCTACGGGGGGCGATGCCTTTGCGCAGTATTTT CASSVATGGDAFAQYF
- TRBJ2-1 TRBV7-8 - TGTGCCAGCAGCACGCGGCCGGGAAAGGGCGATGAGCAGTTCTTC CASSTRPGKGDEQFF
- TRBJ1-2 TRBV28 - TGTGCCAGCAGGGGGGCGGCTAACTATGGCTACACCTTC CASRGAANYGYTF
- TRBJ1-1 TRBV6-1 few TGTGCCAGCCGCGAACTCCAAAACACTGAAGCTTTCTTT CASRELQNTEAFF
- TRBJ1-1 TRBV30 - TGTGCCTGGAGTTTTGGGGGCCAGAGGACTGAAGCTTTCTTT CAWSFGGQRTEAFF
TRBD1 TRBJ1-1 TRBV28 - TGTGCCAGCAGTTTTCGACTCAGGGGGCTCACTGAAGCTTTCTTT CASSFRLRGLTEAFF
- TRBJ1-4 TRBV19 - TGTGCCAGTAGTATTGTTTTGGCAGTTCCTTTTAATGAAAAACTGTTTTTT CASSIVLAVPFNEKLFF
- TRBJ2-3 TRBV29-1 - TGCAGCGTTGGAGGGACATTCACAGATACGCAGTATTTT CSVGGTFTDTQYF
- TRBJ2-3 TRBV6-4 - TGTGCCAGCAGCCACAGGAGGGACACAGATACGCAGTATTTT CASSHRRDTDTQYF
- TRBJ2-2 TRBV18 once TGTGCCAGCTCAAATCGACAGAACACCGGGGAGCTGTTTTTT CASSNRQNTGELFF
TRBD2 TRBJ2-1 TRBV7-3 once TGTGCCAGCAGGTTCAGCGGGAGGGCCGTTAATGAGCAGTTCTTC CASRFSGRAVNEQFF
- TRBJ1-2 TRBV29-1 - TGCAGCGTTCACGGGAATCCCTATGGCTACACCTTC CSVHGNPYGYTF
- TRBJ1-5 TRBV12-5 few TGTGCTAGTGGTTCGTCACTATCAGGGTGGTATCAGCCCCAGCATTTT CASGSSLSGWYQPQHF
- TRBJ1-1 TRBV6-5 - TGTGCCACCAAGATGGACAGCCTCATGAACACTGAAGCTTTCTTT CATKMDSLMNTEAFF
- TRBJ1-3 TRBV19 - TGTGCCAGTAGTACCCGGCTTCCAGGGGCTGGAAACACCATATATTTT CASSTRLPGAGNTIYF
- TRBJ1-4 TRBV11-1 - TGTGCCAGCAGCTTAGGACACGGGGGAAAACTGTTTTTT CASSLGHGGKLFF
- TRBJ2-1 TRBV30 once TGTGCCTGGAGTGTACAAGGTCAGCGTGAGCAGTTCTTC CAWSVQGQREQFF
TRBD2 TRBJ2-1 TRBV11-2 - TGTGCCAGCAGCTTAGATCTGGTAGCGGGAGGAAATGAGCAGTTCTTC CASSLDLVAGGNEQFF
TRBD1 TRBJ2-7 TRBV4-3 once TGCGCCAGCAGCCGAGGGACAGGAGGGTCCTACGAGCAGTACTTC CASSRGTGGSYEQYF
TRBD2 TRBJ2-5 TRBV7-2 - TGTGCCAGCAGAACGACTAGCGGGAGATGGGAGACCCAGTACTTC CASRTTSGRWETQYF
TRBD1 TRBJ1-4 TRBV18 - TGTGCCAGCTCACCGAAACGACAGGGTACAAATGAAAAACTGTTTTTT CASSPKRQGTNEKLFF
- TRBJ2-7 TRBV5-4 - TGTGCCAGCAGCCTAAAAGTGGGGGGGCGGGAGCAGTACTTC CASSLKVGGREQYF
- TRBJ2-1 TRBV28 - TGTGCCAGCAGTCCCGGACTGGGAAATGAGCAGTTCTTC CASSPGLGNEQFF
TRBD2 TRBJ2-3 TRBV7-2 - TGTGCCAGCAGCTTAGTAACGTCTAGCGGGAGGGGAACAGATACGCAGTATTTT CASSLVTSSGRGTDTQYF
- TRBJ2-6 TRBV7-3 - TGTGCCAGCAGCTTAGGGGCAGGGAACGCCGGGGCCAACGTCCTGACTTTC CASSLGAGNAGANVLTF
TRBD1 TRBJ1-4 TRBV25-1 - TGTGCCAGCAGTACACACCGGGACAGGGGGCATGAAAAACTGTTTTTT CASSTHRDRGHEKLFF